Following are 23 T cell receptor beta chains from one sample sequenced in a study of T cells in Graves' hyperthyroidism and ophthalmopathy. Amplification of TCR beta CDR3 regions used RNA as the template. Researchers ran a first-round RT-PCR on the TCR CDR3 using the HTBI primer set. TCRdb reprocessed the multiplex PCR reads with MiXCR, giving one entry per CDR3 protein. The profile shows around 250,000 distinct CDR3 sequences, about 15% of them singletons. The sample consisted of blood. The origin of the receptors is a woman aged 40 to 55 with Graves' hyperthyroidism that later progressed to Graves' ophthalmopathy.

In the case of this clonotype: Possible read error: a much larger clone is one base away. The V and J genes are TRBV6-5 and TRBJ2-2; tentatively, D is TRBD1 or TRBD2 (6 bases each). CDR3 size: 15 residues. Germline CDR1 reads MNHEY; CDR2 reads SVGAGI. CDR3 sequence: CARSYGGAYTGELFF. The CDR3 nucleotides read TGTGCCCGCAGTTACGGGGGCGCGTACACCGGGGAGCTGTTTTTT.

This chain uses TRBV18 with TRBJ1-5; 7 nucleotides match TRBD1. The CDR3 runs to 14 residues. Trimming at V came to 3 bases and at J to 10 bases, leaving 9 bases not matched to a gene. Germline-derived CDR1 and CDR2 are KGHSH and LQKENI. The CDR3 sequence is CASSPKGALGPQHF. CDR3 nucleotide sequence: TGTGCCAGCTCACCTAAGGGGGCCTTAGGACCCCAGCATTTT.

Many counts were recorded for this clonotype. The chain recombines TRBV15 with TRBJ2-7, with D possibly being TRBD2 (6 bases). The CDR3 spans 18 residues. V lost 1 base and J lost 3, with 22 bases in between. The germline V gene encodes CDR1 LNHNV and CDR2 YYDKDF (reference sequence). The DNA of the CDR3 is TGTGCCACCAGCAGAGCGAACCAGAAAAGGGACTTTCTCTACGAGCAGTACTTC. Translated: CATSRANQKRDFLYEQYF.

In this sample, this clonotype turned up many times. The rearrangement links TRBV27 to TRBJ1-5; a weak D match, TRBD1 (5 bases). Germline-derived CDR1 and CDR2 are MNHEY and SMNVEV (reference sequence). V was pared by 11 bases and J by 6 bases, with 11 bases between. The CDR3 spans 11 residues. The DNA of the CDR3 is TGTGCCGGACAAATTAGTCAGCCCCAGCATTTT. Translated, it gives CAGQISQPQHF.

This clonotype was recorded at least ten times. The chain is built from TRBV29-1 and TRBJ1-2; D might be TRBD1 (6 bases). Germline V gives CDR1 SQVTM, CDR2 ANQGSEA. The V and J ends lost 0 bases and 7 bases respectively, with 9 bases between them. This CDR3 is 12 amino acids long. This CDR3 reads CSVEESGVGYTF. The CDR3 nucleotides are TGCAGCGTTGAAGAGTCAGGGGTTGGCTACACCTTC.

This clonotype showed up many times. V and J are TRBV27 and TRBJ2-7; D may be TRBD1 or TRBD2 (6 bases each). The germline V gene has CDR1 MNHEY and CDR2 SMNVEV (reference sequence). The CDR3 is 15 residues long. V lost 3 bases and J 3 bases, leaving 15 bases between the germline ends. In DNA form, the CDR3 reads TGTGCCAGCAGTTTCCTAGGGGGGCAAAACTACGAGCAGTACTTC. Its translation: CASSFLGGQNYEQYF.

The table lists this clonotype with many counts. CDR3 amino acids: CATSRGGSYNEQFF. As DNA, the CDR3 is TGTGCCACCAGCAGGGGGGGTTCCTACAATGAGCAGTTCTTC. This chain uses TRBV15 with TRBJ2-1, with D maybe TRBD2 (6 bases). The CDR3 loop spans 14 amino acids. Trimming cost V 3 bases and J 1 base, with 7 bases left between them. CDR1 is LNHNV, CDR2 YYDKDF, per germline (reference sequence).

There are many counts of this clonotype. The chain uses TRBV2 and TRBJ2-3; TRBD2 matches at 8 bases. V trimming: 7 bases; J trimming: 5 bases; junction bases outside the gene matches: 8. Germline V lookup: CDR1 SNHLY, CDR2 FYNNEI. The CDR3 is made up of 14 amino acids. The CDR3 sequence is CASIAGGFVDTQYF. DNA of the CDR3: TGTGCCAGCATTGCGGGAGGATTTGTAGATACGCAGTATTTT.

The CDR3 spells CASRQGQRSNQPQHF. CDR3 nucleotide sequence: TGTGCCAGCAGGCAGGGACAGAGGAGCAATCAGCCCCAGCATTTT. The chain carries TRBV28 and TRBJ1-5; 7 bases are a match to TRBD1. Germline values: CDR1 MDHEN, CDR2 SYDVKM. The V gene end was trimmed by 6 bases and the J gene end by 1 base; junction bases not matched to a gene: 6. CDR3 length: 15 amino acids.

This clonotype was seen a few times. The CDR3 here is CASSLAQGVGKNSPLHF. CDR3 nucleotide sequence: TGTGCCAGCAGCTTGGCTCAAGGGGTGGGCAAGAATTCACCCCTCCACTTT. The chain has TRBV7-9 and TRBJ1-6, with a possible D match to TRBD1 (5 bases). The ends were cut back, 3 bases at V and 7 bases at J, with 19 bases in the middle. CDR3 length: 17 amino acids. CDR1 is SEHNR and CDR2 is FQNEAQ in the germline V gene (reference sequence).

This clonotype was detected ten times or more. V usage is TRBV6-1 and J usage is TRBJ2-1, with TRBD2 as a possible D gene (5 bases). V was cut by 6 bases and J by 0 bases, with 12 bases left in between. Per germline, CDR1 MNHNS and CDR2 SASEGT. The CDR3 length is 15 residues. Here the CDR3 reads CASSLSVGSYNEQFF. The DNA of the CDR3 is TGTGCCAGCAGCCTTAGCGTGGGCTCCTACAATGAGCAGTTCTTC.

At least ten counts were recorded for this clonotype. The J gene is TRBJ2-5, the V gene TRBV11-2, with D possibly TRBD2 on 5 matching bases. The CDR3 contains 16 residues. V was clipped by 0 bases and J by 3 bases, with 14 bases between them. Per the germline V gene, CDR1 is SGHAT and CDR2 is FQNNGV. CDR3: CASSLDPSIIKETQYF. The CDR3 DNA follows: TGTGCCAGCAGCTTAGATCCTAGCATTATAAAAGAGACCCAGTACTTC.

The table lists this clonotype with many counts. The V gene is TRBV7-8, the J gene TRBJ2-3; 7 bases map to TRBD2. Germline lookup yields CDR1 SGHVS and CDR2 FQNEAQ. This CDR3 is 15 amino acids long. The V and J ends lost 4 bases and 0 bases, in that order; junction bases with no gene match: 4. The CDR3 region has the DNA TGTGCCAGCAGCTGGGCGGGAGCAAGCACAGATACGCAGTATTTT. It yields the protein CASSWAGASTDTQYF.

This clonotype was detected ten times or more. The J gene is TRBJ1-1, the V gene TRBV19; perhaps TRBD1 as D (5 bases). The CDR3 loop spans 17 amino acids. Germline values: CDR1 LNHDA, CDR2 SQIVND (reference sequence). Trimming shortened V by 3 bases and J by 1 base, and 18 bases separated the two germline ends. CDR3 in amino acids: CASSIPGKRRGNTEAFF. CDR3 sequence (DNA): TGTGCCAGTAGTATTCCAGGGAAGCGGAGGGGGAACACTGAAGCTTTCTTT.

This clonotype has a count of ten or more. The chain has TRBV7-3 and TRBJ2-1; D is possibly TRBD2 (5 bases). The ends were cut back, 0 bases at V and 9 bases at J, with 9 bases in the middle. This CDR3 is built from 13 residues. Germline V gene sequence: CDR1 SGHTA, CDR2 FQGTGA. The CDR3 DNA follows: TGTGCCAGCAGCTTAACGTTGGGGAGTGAGCAGTTCTTC. Encoded protein: CASSLTLGSEQFF.

The chain couples TRBV6-2 or TRBV6-3 to TRBJ2-1; D is ambiguous. Germline CDR1 and CDR2: MNHEY and SVGEGT. The CDR3 sequence is 12 residues long. V gave up 6 bases and J gave up 8 bases, with 11 bases separating them. The CDR3 coding sequence is TGTGCCAGCAGGTTCTTCGAACATGAGCAGTTCTTC. Protein: CASRFFEHEQFF.

The V gene is TRBV27, the J gene TRBJ2-1, with D tentatively TRBD2 (6 bases). Trimming stripped 7 bases from V and 0 bases from J, with 13 bases between. CDR3 length: 15 amino acids. The germline V gene has CDR1 MNHEY and CDR2 SMNVEV (reference sequence). This CDR3 reads CASTITSSSYNEQFF. CDR3 coding DNA: TGTGCCAGCACCATAACTAGCAGCTCCTACAATGAGCAGTTCTTC.

This clonotype was detected ten times or more. This chain links TRBV9 with TRBJ2-1, with D maybe TRBD2 (6 bases). Trimming cost V 3 bases and J 1 base, with 11 bases left between them. Per germline, CDR1 SGDLS and CDR2 YYNGEE. CDR3 length: 15 amino acids. The CDR3 reads CASSDGSYSYNEQFF. CDR3 DNA sequence: TGTGCCAGCAGCGACGGGAGTTATTCCTACAATGAGCAGTTCTTC.

This clonotype was seen at least ten times. The chain links TRBV28 to TRBJ2-1; 14 positions match TRBD2. In germline, CDR1 is MDHEN, CDR2 SYDVKM. Trimming at V came to 6 bases and at J to 4 bases, leaving 17 bases not matched to a gene. The CDR3 contains 20 residues. The CDR3 nucleotides read TGTGCCAGCAGCCACCAACCCCTAAGACTAGCGGGAGGGAATTACAATGAGCAGTTCTTC. Its protein product is CASSHQPLRLAGGNYNEQFF.

The rearrangement uses TRBV7-9 and TRBJ2-2; the D call may be TRBD1 or TRBD2 (6 bases each). The CDR3 totals 15 residues. Germline CDR1 SEHNR, CDR2 FQNEAQ (reference sequence). V was shortened by 2 bases and J by 4 bases, with 11 bases between the two germline ends. The DNA of the CDR3 is TGTGCCAGCAGCTTACTACAGGGAGGCACCGGGGAGCTGTTTTTT. It translates to CASSLLQGGTGELFF.

Written as DNA, the CDR3 is TGTGCCAGCTCACCCATCCTTGGCGGGAGCTCCTACGAGCAGTACTTC. Translated: CASSPILGGSSYEQYF. The rearrangement links TRBV18 to TRBJ2-7; 7 bases line up with TRBD2. This CDR3 is 16 amino acids long. The germline gives CDR1 KGHSH, CDR2 LQKENI. V lost 3 bases and J lost 0; bases outside the gene matches: 8.

This clonotype was recorded only once. The gene calls are TRBV9 and TRBJ2-1; TRBD1 agrees at 8 bases. The V gene end was trimmed by 3 bases and the J gene end by 3 bases; junction bases not matched to a gene: 5. CDR3 size: 15 residues. Germline loops: CDR1 SGDLS, CDR2 YYNGEE. The CDR3 is CASSGQGANYNEQFF. CDR3 DNA sequence: TGTGCCAGCAGCGGTCAGGGGGCGAACTACAATGAGCAGTTCTTC.

With respect to this clonotype: A read error may explain this, as a much larger clone is one base away. The chain combines TRBV28 with TRBJ2-7, with D possibly TRBD1 on 5 matching bases. This CDR3 spans 12 amino acids. With 8 bases removed from V and 6 bases from J, the gap between germline ends came to 14 bases. Germline CDR1 is MDHEN and CDR2 is SYDVKM. CDR3 residues: CASGRGAPEQYF. For the CDR3, the DNA is TGTGCCAGCGGAAGGGGCGCCCCCGAGCAGTACTTC.